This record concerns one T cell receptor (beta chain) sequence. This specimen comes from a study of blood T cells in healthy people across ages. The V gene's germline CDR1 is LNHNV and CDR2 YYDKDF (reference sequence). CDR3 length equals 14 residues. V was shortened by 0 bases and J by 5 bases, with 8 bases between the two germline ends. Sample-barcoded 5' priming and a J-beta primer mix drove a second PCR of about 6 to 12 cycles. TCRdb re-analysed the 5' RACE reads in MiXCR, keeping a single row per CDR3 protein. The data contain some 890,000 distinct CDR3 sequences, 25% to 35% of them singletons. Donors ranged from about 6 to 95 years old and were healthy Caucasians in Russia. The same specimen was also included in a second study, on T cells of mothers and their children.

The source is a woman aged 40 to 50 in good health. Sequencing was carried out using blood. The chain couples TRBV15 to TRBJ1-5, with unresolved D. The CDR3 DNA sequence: TGTGCCACCAGCAGAGATCTTGCGTATCAGCCCCAGCATTTT. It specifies CATSRDLAYQPQHF.